These T cell receptor beta chains were read from a single sample in a study of cytomegalovirus exposure and HLA in healthy donors. Using immunoSEQ multiplex PCR, the repertoire was profiled, and TCRdb retains in-frame clones only, with some absent. Of more than 130,000 clones listed, 88% are singletons. Sequencing input: PBMCs. Receptor source: a young woman in good health and CMV-seropositive. CDR3s include the opening cysteine and the closing phenylalanine or tryptophan. Each record gives: J gene, D gene, V gene, clone size, CDR3 protein, CDR3 DNA. The D gene is left open where the match is weak. Clone size appears in some rows only: once, few, many, or a class for an expanded clone.

j_gene: TRBJ1-5; d_gene: -; v_gene: TRBV7-2; abundance: -; CDR3aa: CASSLDWGDRQPQHF; CDR3nt: TGTGCCAGCAGCTTAGATTGGGGCGATCGGCAGCCCCAGCATTTT
j_gene: TRBJ2-7; d_gene: TRBD1; v_gene: TRBV4-1; abundance: few; CDR3aa: CASEDRASYEQYF; CDR3nt: TGCGCCAGCGAGGACAGGGCGTCCTACGAGCAGTACTTC
j_gene: TRBJ1-2; d_gene: -; v_gene: TRBV7-6; abundance: -; CDR3aa: CASIDDRRLRGYTF; CDR3nt: TGTGCCAGCATCGATGACAGGCGCCTTCGCGGCTACACCTTC
j_gene: TRBJ1-2; d_gene: TRBD1; v_gene: TRBV5-6; abundance: -; CDR3aa: CASSLEKGAGGINYGYTF; CDR3nt: TGTGCCAGCAGCTTGGAAAAAGGCGCAGGGGGTATTAACTATGGCTACACCTTC
j_gene: TRBJ2-3; d_gene: TRBD1; v_gene: TRBV29-1; abundance: -; CDR3aa: CSLRQGVKADTQYF; CDR3nt: TGCAGCCTTAGACAGGGGGTGAAGGCAGATACGCAGTATTTT
j_gene: TRBJ2-1; d_gene: TRBD2; v_gene: TRBV9; abundance: -; CDR3aa: CASSVGYSGVALF; CDR3nt: TGTGCCAGCAGCGTAGGGTATAGCGGGGTAGCGCTCTTC
j_gene: TRBJ1-3; d_gene: -; v_gene: TRBV28; abundance: -; CDR3aa: CAHGGNTIYF; CDR3nt: TGTGCCCATGGCGGAAACACCATATATTTT
j_gene: TRBJ1-5; d_gene: -; v_gene: TRBV9; abundance: -; CDR3aa: CASSVGGGNQPQHF; CDR3nt: TGTGCCAGCAGCGTAGGGGGGGGTAATCAGCCCCAGCATTTT
j_gene: TRBJ1-2; d_gene: TRBD1; v_gene: TRBV18; abundance: few; CDR3aa: CASSPGTGGDGYTF; CDR3nt: TGTGCCAGCTCACCCGGGACAGGGGGAGACGGCTACACCTTC
j_gene: TRBJ2-4; d_gene: TRBD1; v_gene: TRBV19; abundance: once; CDR3aa: CASSGREPGGDIQYF; CDR3nt: TGTGCCAGTAGTGGCCGGGAACCAGGGGGAGACATTCAGTACTTC
j_gene: TRBJ2-2; d_gene: -; v_gene: TRBV6-1; abundance: -; CDR3aa: CASSGTGRSGELFF; CDR3nt: TGTGCCAGCAGTGGAACAGGGCGGTCCGGGGAGCTGTTTTTT
j_gene: TRBJ1-4; d_gene: TRBD1; v_gene: TRBV27; abundance: -; CDR3aa: CASSFATGENEKLFF; CDR3nt: TGTGCCAGCAGTTTCGCGACAGGGGAAAATGAAAAACTGTTTTTT
j_gene: TRBJ2-1; d_gene: -; v_gene: TRBV7-2; abundance: -; CDR3aa: CASSLTTYNEQFF; CDR3nt: TGTGCCAGCAGCCTGACTACGTACAATGAGCAGTTCTTC
j_gene: TRBJ1-4; d_gene: -; v_gene: TRBV19; abundance: -; CDR3aa: CASSMLENEKLFF; CDR3nt: TGTGCCAGTAGTATGTTGGAGAATGAAAAACTGTTTTTT
j_gene: TRBJ2-5; d_gene: -; v_gene: TRBV5-1; abundance: once; CDR3aa: CASSLYSAGSQETQYF; CDR3nt: TGCGCCAGCAGCTTGTACTCGGCAGGATCACAAGAGACCCAGTACTTC
j_gene: TRBJ2-6; d_gene: -; v_gene: TRBV30; abundance: -; CDR3aa: CAWSSGNGANVLTF; CDR3nt: TGTGCCTGGAGCTCAGGGAATGGGGCCAACGTCCTGACTTTC
j_gene: TRBJ1-6; d_gene: TRBD1; v_gene: TRBV2; abundance: -; CDR3aa: CASSDRQGARYSPLHF; CDR3nt: TGTGCCAGCAGTGACAGACAGGGGGCGCGCTATTCACCCCTCCACTTT
j_gene: TRBJ2-7; d_gene: -; v_gene: TRBV5-5; abundance: few; CDR3aa: CASGGRRSSYEQYF; CDR3nt: TGTGCCAGCGGGGGCCGCCGGAGCTCCTACGAGCAGTACTTC
j_gene: TRBJ1-2; d_gene: -; v_gene: TRBV19; abundance: -; CDR3aa: CASSHGRGTGYGYTF; CDR3nt: TGTGCCAGTAGTCACGGAAGGGGAACAGGCTATGGCTACACCTTC
j_gene: TRBJ2-3; d_gene: TRBD2; v_gene: TRBV5-1; abundance: -; CDR3aa: CASSTGLAGVDTQYF; CDR3nt: TGCGCCAGCAGCACGGGACTAGCGGGAGTAGATACGCAGTATTTT
j_gene: TRBJ1-2; d_gene: -; v_gene: TRBV29-1; abundance: -; CDR3aa: CSARQTYGYTF; CDR3nt: TGCAGCGCCCGACAGACCTATGGCTACACCTTC
j_gene: TRBJ2-7; d_gene: TRBD1; v_gene: TRBV28; abundance: once; CDR3aa: CASVQGAFSYEQYF; CDR3nt: TGTGCCAGCGTACAGGGGGCGTTCTCCTACGAGCAGTACTTC
j_gene: TRBJ2-3; d_gene: TRBD2; v_gene: TRBV6-1; abundance: once; CDR3aa: CASSDLFLWGSGRSTQYF; CDR3nt: TGTGCCAGCAGTGACTTGTTTCTTTGGGGTAGCGGGAGAAGTACGCAGTATTTT
j_gene: TRBJ2-5; d_gene: TRBD1; v_gene: TRBV5-1; abundance: -; CDR3aa: CASSLGTGPLRETQYF; CDR3nt: TGCGCCAGCAGCTTGGGGACAGGGCCTTTGAGGGAGACCCAGTACTTC
j_gene: TRBJ2-1; d_gene: TRBD2; v_gene: TRBV2; abundance: -; CDR3aa: CASRLGLAASYNEQFF; CDR3nt: TGTGCCAGCAGACTCGGACTAGCGGCTTCCTACAATGAGCAGTTCTTC
j_gene: TRBJ2-1; d_gene: -; v_gene: TRBV2; abundance: -; CDR3aa: CASSEEEGEQFF; CDR3nt: TGTGCCAGCAGTGAAGAAGAGGGTGAGCAGTTCTTC
j_gene: TRBJ1-5; d_gene: -; v_gene: TRBV6-6; abundance: -; CDR3aa: CASSPWEGRNQPQHF; CDR3nt: TGTGCCAGCAGTCCGTGGGAGGGGCGCAATCAGCCCCAGCATTTT
j_gene: TRBJ2-7; d_gene: TRBD2; v_gene: TRBV7-9; abundance: -; CDR3aa: CASSSPGGLAGDYEQYF; CDR3nt: TGTGCCAGCAGCTCCCCAGGCGGGCTAGCGGGGGACTACGAGCAGTACTTC
j_gene: TRBJ2-7; d_gene: -; v_gene: TRBV11-1; abundance: once; CDR3aa: CASSPDGAGFSYEQYF; CDR3nt: TGTGCCAGCAGCCCAGACGGTGCGGGGTTCTCCTACGAGCAGTACTTC
j_gene: TRBJ2-5; d_gene: TRBD2; v_gene: TRBV7-2; abundance: once; CDR3aa: CASSSRRGTFQETQYF; CDR3nt: TGTGCCAGCAGCTCACGGCGGGGGACCTTCCAAGAGACCCAGTACTTC